This TCR beta chain was captured in a study of a mutant IDH1 vaccine in newly diagnosed glioma. In the study overall: Beforehand, treatment had been radiotherapy, temozolomide, or both; the majority received both. Study results and limitations: Pseudoprogression seemingly bore no relation to changes in top peripheral T cell clonotypes.

As concerns this clone: Its specificity is unknown.

Produced via immunoSEQ multiplex PCR; TCRdb's table is partial and in-frame only. The repertoire holds about 88,000 clones, with almost 85% as singletons. Time point specified: baseline, week 1 (first vaccination visit). As to treatment: pre-vaccination baseline after standard-of-care therapy. The V gene's germline CDR1 is SGHNT and CDR2 YYREEE (reference sequence). The V and J ends lost 0 bases and 1 base respectively, with 13 bases between them. There are 16 residues in the CDR3. The TCR comes from a man aged 40-49 years with glioma. Some clones in this sample may be carry-over from other donors' samples. The sequencing used PBMCs, collected from a glioma patient treated with radiotherapy, temozolomide or both. This chain joins TRBV5-4 and TRBJ1-2; TRBD1 might be the D (5 bases). The DNA of the CDR3 is TGTGCCAGCAGCTTGGCGGGGGACGCGTTTAACTATGGCTACACCTTC. Amino acid sequence: CASSLAGDAFNYGYTF.